This TCR beta chain was identified in a study of cytomegalovirus exposure and HLA in healthy donors. The wider study: A preliminary data release comprised around 85 million unique TCRs obtained from HLA-typed donors.

General study findings and limits: For most TCR sequences rarity was the rule, although some public TCRs occurred in many donors.

Researchers ran the PCR with 60 Vbeta and 13 Jbeta primers. Only in-frame clones appear in the TCRdb table, and some are missing; sequencing was by immunoSEQ multiplex PCR. The table shows about 220,000 clones, with less than 85% occurring only once. Comment on this clone: The antigen remains undetermined.

Germline-derived CDR1 and CDR2 are SGHAT and FQDESV (reference sequence). V shed 5 bases and J shed 0 bases, with 18 bases lying between them. The CDR3 is 17 residues long. Sequencing was done on a sample of PBMCs. The chain uses TRBV11-1 and TRBJ2-3, with D perhaps matching TRBD1 (5 bases). The TCR originated in a man younger than 35 in good health and CMV-seronegative. CDR3 region: CASSAWMGQGSTDTQYF. DNA for the CDR3: TGTGCCAGCAGCGCCTGGATGGGCCAGGGAAGCACAGATACGCAGTATTTT.